Listed below are T cell receptor beta chains from one sample, sequenced in a study of cytomegalovirus exposure and HLA in healthy donors. Generated by immunoSEQ multiplex PCR, the TCRdb table keeps only in-frame clones and is missing some. The sample records about 180,000 clones, roughly 77% being singletons. Sequences were obtained from PBMCs. The receptors derive from a woman under 40 in good health and CMV-seronegative. The CDR3 runs from the conserved cysteine through the conserved F or W. The order of the fields is J gene, clone size, V gene, D gene, CDR3 DNA, CDR3 protein. A D gene is named only where the DNA matches it firmly. Clone size is shown for a subset of rows, as once, few, many or a class of expanded clone.

TRBJ2-1	.	TRBV18	.	TGTGCCAGCTCACCTATCGCAGGTAGCGACAATGAGCAGTTCTTC	CASSPIAGSDNEQFF
TRBJ1-2	.	TRBV15	TRBD1	TGTGCCACCAGCGGACCGGGACAGGGTGGCTATGGCTACACCTTC	CATSGPGQGGYGYTF
TRBJ1-6	.	TRBV29-1	TRBD1	TGCAGCGTTGGGACAGGCACTAATTCACCCCTCCACTTT	CSVGTGTNSPLHF
TRBJ1-1	.	TRBV5-4	.	TGTGCCAGCAGCCCTGGACAGATAACGAACACTGAAGCTTTCTTT	CASSPGQITNTEAFF
TRBJ1-5	.	TRBV7-2	.	TGTGCCAGCAGCTCTTCGAGGAGGGGTCAGCCCCAGCATTTT	CASSSSRRGQPQHF
TRBJ2-3	.	TRBV4-2	.	TGTGCCAGCAGTACCGCGGGACCCAGCACAGATACGCAGTATTTT	CASSTAGPSTDTQYF
TRBJ2-7	once	TRBV5-1	TRBD1	TGCGCCAGCAGCCCCGGGACAGGGGGGGGAGTGCACGAGCAGTACTTC	CASSPGTGGGVHEQYF
TRBJ2-1	.	TRBV29-1	.	TGCAGCGTTGAGGGGGAGTTAGTCGGGGGGCGATACAATGAGCAGTTCTTC	CSVEGELVGGRYNEQFF
TRBJ2-1	.	TRBV7-9	TRBD2	TGTGCCAGCAGCTGGGGCGGACTAGCGGGGGGACACAATGAGCAGTTCTTC	CASSWGGLAGGHNEQFF
TRBJ1-1	.	TRBV5-1	.	TGCGCCAGCAGCTTGGAGGTAGGGAGGACTGAAGCTTTCTTT	CASSLEVGRTEAFF
TRBJ1-2	.	TRBV21-1	.	TGTGCCAGCAGCCCCAGGGGGCAGGGAGGTGGCTACACCTTC	CASSPRGQGGGYTF
TRBJ2-5	.	TRBV5-1	TRBD2	TGCGCCAGCAGCCCGGGGGGGATAGAGACCCAGTACTTC	CASSPGGIETQYF
TRBJ1-4	once	TRBV27	TRBD1	TGTGCCAGCAGTTTATCGAAGGGGGCGAGTGAAAAACTGTTTTTT	CASSLSKGASEKLFF
TRBJ1-5	.	TRBV5-6	.	TGTGCCAGCAGCTCAAAAGGTTTTGGGCCCAATCAGCCCCAGCATTTT	CASSSKGFGPNQPQHF
TRBJ2-7	.	TRBV5-6	.	TGTGCCAGCAGCTTGGTTGGGGGCACCTCCTACGAGCAGTACTTC	CASSLVGGTSYEQYF
TRBJ1-1	.	TRBV25-1	TRBD1	TGTGCCAGCAAGGGACAGATGAACACTGAAGCTTTCTTT	CASKGQMNTEAFF
TRBJ2-1	.	TRBV29-1	.	TGCAGCGTTTACGGCCTAGGCAATGAGCAGTTCTTC	CSVYGLGNEQFF
TRBJ1-4	.	TRBV12-1	.	TGTGCCAGCAGCCCTTTGTGGAGGGGGCGTGATAATGAAAAACTGTTTTTT	CASSPLWRGRDNEKLFF
TRBJ2-1	.	TRBV25-1	.	TGTGCCAGCAGACCTTTAGGGGGCTCCTACAATGAGCAGTTCTTC	CASRPLGGSYNEQFF
TRBJ2-5	few	TRBV4-2	.	TGTGCCAGCAGCCAGGGGGACAATCAAGAGACCCAGTACTTC	CASSQGDNQETQYF
TRBJ1-1	.	TRBV2	TRBD1	TGTGCCAGCAGTGAAGCCGGACAGGGGTGGGCGGACACTGAAGCTTTCTTT	CASSEAGQGWADTEAFF
TRBJ2-7	.	TRBV7-2	.	TGTGCCAGCAGCTTAGCCCCCGGGGAGACCTACGAGCAGTACTTC	CASSLAPGETYEQYF